This T cell receptor beta chain stems from a study of technical replicates of blood from a handful of donors. The ends lost 7 bases at V and 0 bases at J; junction bases unmatched: 18. The V gene's germline CDR1 is SQVTM and CDR2 ANQGSEA. The length of the CDR3 is 19 residues. Profiling relied on immunoSEQ multiplex PCR, and the TCRdb table lists in-frame clones only, not all of them. The table lists some 66,000 clones, 95% to 98% of them singletons, with about 0.16% in the top ten. The origin of this receptor is a human donor in good health. The sample consisted of T cells isolated from PBMCs. This rearrangement joins TRBV29-1 to TRBJ2-3; TRBD2 agrees at 11 bases. CDR3 DNA: TGCAGCGCTGACCTACTAGCGGGGGAGACAATTGATAGCACAGATACGCAGTATTTT. It is translated as CSADLLAGETIDSTDTQYF.